The present T cell receptor (beta chain) was sequenced within a study of T cells in Graves' hyperthyroidism and ophthalmopathy. RNA transcripts served as the template for amplifying TCR beta CDR3 regions. In the first-round RT-PCR of the TCR CDR3, the HTBI primer set was used. TCRdb fed the multiplex PCR reads into MiXCR, producing one record per CDR3 protein. The sample lists about 540,000 distinct CDR3 sequences, 46% occurring once. Study-wide points: Blood shared most expanded thyroid clonotypes above 0.001.

Comment on this clonotype: Its antigen is unknown.

The study excluded patients with uncontrolled infection, other autoimmune disease, pregnancy or lactation. From germline, CDR1 is DFQATT and CDR2 SNEGSKA (reference sequence). There are 12 residues in the CDR3. V trimming: 0 bases; J trimming: 13 bases; junction bases outside the gene matches: 6. The rearrangement links TRBV20-1 to TRBJ2-5; TRBD1 matches at 9 bases. The TCR sequence derives from a woman aged 18 to 35 with Graves' hyperthyroidism. Sequences were obtained from peripheral blood or thyroid tissue (not recorded which). CDR3 sequence (DNA): TGCAGTGCTAGAGATGGACAGGGGACTCTGTACTTC. Protein sequence: CSARDGQGTLYF.